Following are 28 T cell receptor beta chains from one sample sequenced in a study of blood T cell repertoires in COVID-19 (dated by TCRdb to about 2020). Receptor amplification or capture employed the immunoSEQ multiplex PCR assay. TCRdb re-hosts the immuneACCESS table, in-frame sequences only. Its copies lack some clones; in the studies checked, an unresolved V gene accounts for under half of them, and the cause for the rest is not known. For this sample there are about 350,000 clones; 87% appear just once. The ten largest clones represent roughly 8.9% of the sample. The sample comprised peripheral blood. All receptors derive from a man aged 30 to 39 with COVID-19, enrolled during active disease.

The rearrangement links TRBV7-9 to TRBJ2-1; D may be TRBD2 (6 bases). The CDR3 is 13 amino acids. Germline values: CDR1 SEHNR, CDR2 FQNEAQ (reference sequence). Trimming cost V 10 bases and J 5 bases, with 15 bases left between them. The CDR3 loop is CAMLAEDNNEQFF. In nucleotides, the CDR3 is TGTGCCATGTTAGCGGAGGACAACAATGAGCAGTTCTTC.

The V call is TRBV2, the J call TRBJ2-3, with TRBD1 as a possible D gene (5 bases). The CDR3 covers 13 residues. The germline CDR1 and CDR2 sequences are SNHLY and FYNNEI. The V and J ends lost 6 bases and 2 bases respectively, with 9 bases between them. The CDR3 spells CASRGDNTDTQYF. CDR3 nucleotides: TGTGCCAGCAGAGGGGATAACACAGATACGCAGTATTTT.

The CDR3 coding sequence is TGTGCCAGCAGTTTATCCGGGGGCAATCAGCCCCAGCATTTT. Encoded protein: CASSLSGGNQPQHF. The J gene is TRBJ1-5, the V gene TRBV27, with D uncertain. Germline assignment: CDR1 MNHEY and CDR2 SMNVEV (reference sequence). Trimming took 0 bases from V and 2 from J, leaving 5 bases between them. The CDR3 has 14 amino acids.

The chain is built from TRBV5-6 and TRBJ1-4; D not resolved. The germline V gene encodes CDR1 SGHDT and CDR2 YYEEEE. The V end lost 5 bases, the J end lost 7 bases, and 15 bases lay between the germline ends. The CDR3 covers 14 residues. In DNA form, the CDR3 reads TGTGCCAGCAGTGTGGCCCGGGGAATTGAAAAACTGTTTTTT. Translated, it gives CASSVARGIEKLFF.

The table lists this clone with a count of one. CDR3 region: CASIRSWDRRYEQYF. The CDR3 DNA sequence: TGTGCCAGCATCCGGTCCTGGGACAGGCGCTACGAGCAGTACTTC. The chain is built from TRBV5-5 and TRBJ2-7; TRBD1 matches at 8 bases. Trimming at V came to 6 bases and at J to 3 bases, leaving 11 bases not matched to a gene. Germline V gene data show CDR1 as SGHKS and CDR2 as YYEKEE (reference sequence). The length of the CDR3 is 15 residues.

This chain connects TRBV7-2 to TRBJ1-1; D remains unclear. The germline CDR1 and CDR2 sequences are SGHTA and FQGNSA. The CDR3 extends over 14 amino acids. V was clipped by 5 bases and J by 5 bases, with 15 bases between them. In DNA form, the CDR3 reads TGTGCCAGCAGCCGCGACGGGGAAGCGACTGAAGCTTTCTTT. Translating gives CASSRDGEATEAFF.

The CDR3 loop reads CAIRRHTDSYEQYF. The CDR3 region has the DNA TGTGCCATCAGGCGACACACCGACTCCTACGAGCAGTACTTC. This rearrangement joins TRBV10-3 to TRBJ2-7; unclear D gene. CDR3 length equals 14 residues. The germline V gene encodes CDR1 ENHRY and CDR2 SYGVKD. Deletions cut 6 bases from V and 0 bases from J, with 12 bases between.

The V and J genes are TRBV27 and TRBJ2-1; 9 bases map to TRBD2. Per the germline V gene, CDR1 is MNHEY and CDR2 is SMNVEV (reference sequence). Trimming removed 5 bases from V and 1 base from J; junction bases left unmatched: 6. The CDR3 covers 16 residues. The CDR3 is CASSLLTSGSYNEQFF. The CDR3 DNA follows: TGTGCCAGCAGTCTATTGACTAGCGGATCCTACAATGAGCAGTTCTTC.

This clone was detected once. This chain uses TRBV7-5 with TRBJ2-4; the DNA was not used to check the table's D call, TRBD2. TRBV7-5 represents a pseudogene. The length of the CDR3 is 16 residues. CDR3 in DNA: TGTGCCAGAAGCCAAAAGGGGAGGGTTTCCAAAAACATTCAGTACTTC. Its protein is CARSQKGRVSKNIQYF.

J is TRBJ2-2 and V is TRBV7-9; 9 positions match TRBD2. CDR1 and CDR2 from the germline V gene are SEHNR and FQNEAQ (reference sequence). Trimming removed 5 bases from V and 7 bases from J; junction bases left unmatched: 8. This CDR3 comprises 15 residues. CDR3 in DNA: TGTGCCAGCAGCCCCGGGACTAGCTGGAGCGGGGAGCTGTTTTTT. This codes for CASSPGTSWSGELFF.

The chain has TRBV6-5 and TRBJ2-5; D might be TRBD2 (5 bases). With 3 bases removed from V and 2 bases from J, the gap between germline ends came to 10 bases. Germline V gene sequence: CDR1 MNHEY, CDR2 SVGAGI. This CDR3 comprises 14 residues. The CDR3 region is CASSYPGIQETQYF. The DNA for the CDR3 is TGTGCCAGCAGTTATCCCGGGATTCAAGAGACCCAGTACTTC.

The chain links TRBV28 to TRBJ1-2; 7 positions agree with TRBD1. The CDR3 has 18 residues. The trim removed 4 bases at V and 5 bases at J, leaving 19 bases unmatched. CDR1 is MDHEN, CDR2 SYDVKM, per germline. The CDR3 coding sequence is TGTGCCAGCAGTTCGCTTCTCGACAGGGAAATTTATGCTTATGGCTACACCTTC. Translated, it gives CASSSLLDREIYAYGYTF.

This clone was found once. The chain couples TRBV4-3 to TRBJ2-2; no reliable D call. CDR1 and CDR2 (germline): LGHNA, YSLEER. Trimming took off 1 base at V and 0 bases at J, with 12 bases between the two ends. CDR3 length equals 17 residues. In DNA form, the CDR3 reads TGCGCCAGCAGCCAAGGCCCAACAGTATCGAACACCGGGGAGCTGTTTTTT. Translation: CASSQGPTVSNTGELFF.

V gene TRBV7-2 combines with J gene TRBJ2-7, with a weak D call TRBD2 (6 bases). Looked up from germline, CDR1 is SGHTA and CDR2 is FQGNSA. The CDR3 has 14 amino acids. With 2 bases removed from V and 3 bases from J, the gap between germline ends came to 11 bases. The CDR3 spells CASSLPGLSYEQYF. The CDR3 DNA reads as TGTGCCAGCAGCTTACCGGGACTTAGCTACGAGCAGTACTTC.

The chain combines TRBV12-1 with TRBJ1-1; the DNA was not compared with TRBD1, the D call given in the table. TRBV12-1 is deemed a pseudogene. The CDR3 consists of 17 residues. CDR3 amino acids: CASSLTTDSPLNTEAFF. DNA of the CDR3: TGTGCCAGCAGCTTAACCACGGACAGCCCATTGAACACTGAAGCTTTCTTT.

This chain uses TRBV5-4 with TRBJ1-3; D gene uncertain. This CDR3 spans 16 amino acids. V dropped 0 bases and J dropped 0 bases, with 10 bases sitting between them. The germline CDR1 and CDR2 sequences are SGHNT and YYREEE (reference sequence). The CDR3 spells CASSLEISSSGNTIYF. The CDR3 coding sequence is TGTGCCAGCAGCTTGGAAATCTCCAGCTCTGGAAACACCATATATTTT.

V is TRBV28 and J is TRBJ1-3; D possibly corresponds to TRBD1 (5 bases). Trimming removed 3 bases at V and 0 bases at J, with 9 bases between. CDR3 length: 15 residues. The germline V gene encodes CDR1 MDHEN and CDR2 SYDVKM. In DNA, the CDR3 is TGTGCCAGCAGTTTGGACATCTCCTCTGGAAACACCATATATTTT. This gives the protein CASSLDISSGNTIYF.

V gene TRBV30 combines with J gene TRBJ2-7; D perhaps matches TRBD1 (5 bases). The CDR3 is made up of 17 amino acids. Germline V gene sequence: CDR1 GTSNPN, CDR2 SVGIG (reference sequence). V gave up 2 bases and J gave up 2 bases, with 22 bases separating them. The CDR3 reads CAWSFPWGRARTYEQYF. In DNA form, the CDR3 reads TGTGCCTGGAGTTTCCCGTGGGGCCGAGCACGGACCTACGAGCAGTACTTC. The entire variable domain, with the rest obtained from reference TRBV30 and TRBJ2-7, is as follows: SQTIHQWPATLVQPVGSPLSLECTVEGTSNPNLYWYRQAAGRGLQLLFYSVGIGQISSEVPQNLSASRPQDRQFILSSKKLLLSDSGFYLCAWSFPWGRARTYEQYFGPGTRLTVT.

V is TRBV6-2 or TRBV6-3 and J is TRBJ2-7; D possibly corresponds to TRBD2 (6 bases). Germline V gene sequence: CDR1 MNHEY, CDR2 SVGEGT. The CDR3 runs to 15 residues. V was clipped by 4 bases and J by 4 bases, with 17 bases between them. The CDR3 loop is CASSFLEGWRYEQYF. The CDR3 bases are TGTGCCAGCAGTTTTTTGGAGGGTTGGAGGTACGAGCAGTACTTC.

This clone was seen a single time. The gene calls are TRBV12-3 or TRBV12-4 and TRBJ1-1, with D unclear. V lost 3 bases, J lost 4 bases, and 9 bases lay in between. The CDR3 spans 13 residues. The DNA of the CDR3 is TGTGCCAGCAGTTTTCCTTGGAGCACTGAAGCTTTCTTT. Its translation is CASSFPWSTEAFF.

CDR3 loop: CASSQAGTSGSADTQYF. DNA of the CDR3: TGTGCCAGCAGCCAAGCCGGGACTAGCGGGAGTGCAGATACGCAGTATTTT. The rearrangement links TRBV4-2 to TRBJ2-3; 14 bases fit TRBD2. CDR3 length: 17 residues. The ends lost 1 base at V and 4 bases at J; junction bases unmatched: 4. The V gene's germline CDR1 is LGHNA and CDR2 YNFKEQ.

This chain connects TRBV4-3 to TRBJ2-3; TRBD2 matches at 10 bases. The CDR3 is made up of 18 amino acids. After removal of 3 bases from V and 4 bases from J, the junction contained 13 bases not matched to a gene. CDR1 and CDR2 (germline): LGHNA, YSLEER. The CDR3 nucleotides read TGCGCCAGCAGCCACTCGGTCGCCGGGACTAGCGCAGCAGATACGCAGTATTTT. Protein product: CASSHSVAGTSAADTQYF.

The chain uses TRBV13 and TRBJ2-7; TRBD1 aligns across 10 bases. In germline, CDR1 is PRHDT, CDR2 FYEKMQ (reference sequence). The length of the CDR3 is 17 residues. J was trimmed by 2 bases and V by 3 bases; bases with no gene match: 10. CDR3 DNA sequence: TGTGCCAGCAGCTTGGAGGCCGGCGGACAGGGGGCCTACGAGCAGTACTTC. It translates to CASSLEAGGQGAYEQYF.

V usage is TRBV4-1 and J usage is TRBJ2-2; 11 positions agree with TRBD2. Germline V gene data show CDR1 as MGHRA and CDR2 as YSYEKL. With 4 bases clipped from V and 5 bases from J, the junction kept 9 bases outside the gene matches. This CDR3 contains 17 residues. CDR3 sequence reads: CASSRLLAGVLTGELFF. As DNA, the CDR3 is TGCGCCAGCAGCCGTTTACTAGCGGGAGTATTGACCGGGGAGCTGTTTTTT.

With respect to this clone: This sequence may be a read error, since a much larger clone differs from it by one base. This sample includes further DNA sequences coding for the same CDR3. The chain is built from TRBV7-7 and TRBJ2-1, with 9 bases identical to TRBD1. The CDR3 covers 15 residues. Trimming took 5 bases from V and 0 from J; bases not matched to a gene: 2. Germline V gene data show CDR1 as SSHAT and CDR2 as FNYEAQ (reference sequence). CDR3 residues: CASSPDRGSYNEQFF. The CDR3 DNA reads as TGTGCCAGCAGCCCGGACAGGGGCTCCTACAATGAGCAGTTCTTC.

The chain combines TRBV28 with TRBJ1-2; 8 bases are shared with TRBD1. CDR3 length equals 14 residues. Per germline, CDR1 MDHEN and CDR2 SYDVKM. After removal of 4 bases from V and 4 bases from J, the junction contained 5 bases not matched to a gene. CDR3 residues: CASSSNRGFYGYTF. The CDR3 DNA reads as TGTGCCAGCAGTTCCAACAGGGGGTTCTATGGCTACACCTTC.

The rearrangement links TRBV6-4 to TRBJ2-2, with TRBD2 matching over 13 bases. V was pared by 5 bases and J by 4 bases, with 4 bases of the junction left unmatched. The germline CDR1 and CDR2 sequences are MRHNA and SNTAGT. The CDR3 length is 16 residues. In DNA, the CDR3 is TGTGCCAGCAGTCGGACTAGCGGGAGTGGCACCGGGGAGCTGTTTTTT. Its protein product is CASSRTSGSGTGELFF.

A word on this clone: This CDR3 is also generated by other DNA sequences in the sample. In nucleotides, the CDR3 is TGTGCCAGCAGCTCGTCGGGACAACTTAATTCACCCCTCCACTTT. This sequence encodes CASSSSGQLNSPLHF. The V call is TRBV7-2, the J call TRBJ1-6; D is perhaps TRBD1 (6 bases). V was shortened by 4 bases and J by 6 bases, with 13 bases between the two germline ends. The CDR3 loop spans 15 amino acids. Germline V lookup: CDR1 SGHTA, CDR2 FQGNSA.